The rows below give T cell receptor beta chains drawn from one sample of a study of blood T cell repertoires in COVID-19. Method: immunoSEQ multiplex PCR; TCRdb's copy keeps in-frame clones and lacks some. The data contain about 190,000 clones, about nine tenths of them singletons. The sample consisted of peripheral blood. Every receptor here comes from a man in his 70s with active or convalescent COVID-19. Each CDR3 is given with its conserved first and last residue. The D gene is left open where the match is weak. A row's size may be missing; if present it is once, few, many or a size class.

D	J	size	V	CDR3	DNA
TRBD1	TRBJ1-3	NA	TRBV13	CASSFTGGRGNTIYF	TGTGCCAGCAGCTTTACAGGGGGACGTGGAAACACCATATATTTT
TRBD1	TRBJ2-7	NA	TRBV5-1	CASSFGQGVSYEQYF	TGCGCCAGCAGCTTCGGGCAGGGGGTCTCCTACGAGCAGTACTTC
TRBD2	TRBJ2-1	NA	TRBV3-1/TRBV3-2	CASSQVAGVGEQFF	TGTGCCAGCAGCCAAGTTGCGGGAGTGGGTGAGCAGTTCTTC
NA	TRBJ1-4	NA	TRBV4-3	CASSQEIGGPEGKLFF	TGCGCCAGCAGCCAAGAGATCGGAGGGCCCGAGGGAAAACTGTTTTTT
NA	TRBJ2-5	NA	TRBV11-2	CASSLSGMGETQYF	TGTGCCAGCAGCTTATCAGGGATGGGGGAGACCCAGTACTTC
NA	TRBJ2-3	NA	TRBV28	CASRANGGDTDTQYF	TGTGCCAGCAGGGCCAACGGCGGGGACACAGATACGCAGTATTTT
NA	TRBJ2-2	NA	TRBV28	CASSLSREGADGELFF	TGTGCCAGCAGTTTAAGCCGGGAGGGGGCGGATGGGGAGCTGTTTTTT
NA	TRBJ2-1	NA	TRBV24-1	CATSDLIAAEQFF	TGTGCCACCAGTGATTTGATAGCGGCTGAGCAGTTCTTC
TRBD2	TRBJ2-1	few	TRBV30	CALTSGRINEQFF	TGTGCCTTAACTAGCGGGAGAATCAATGAGCAGTTCTTC
NA	TRBJ1-2	NA	TRBV28	CASSYGGEGTNYGYTF	TGTGCCAGCAGTTATGGGGGCGAGGGTACTAACTATGGCTACACCTTC
TRBD1	TRBJ2-2	NA	TRBV6-6	CASSHPRTGLNTGELFF	TGTGCCAGCAGTCATCCTAGGACAGGGTTAAACACCGGGGAGCTGTTTTTT
TRBD1	TRBJ2-7	NA	TRBV18	CASSGQGYYEQYF	TGTGCCAGCTCGGGACAGGGGTACTACGAGCAGTACTTC
NA	TRBJ1-5	few	TRBV6-5	CASSRGISNQPQHF	TGTGCCAGCAGTCGGGGGATAAGCAATCAGCCCCAGCATTTT
TRBD1	TRBJ2-2	NA	TRBV28	CASSLFPGQAAVTGELFF	TGTGCCAGCAGTTTATTTCCGGGACAGGCCGCCGTAACCGGGGAGCTGTTTTTT
NA	TRBJ2-1	NA	TRBV19	CASSIAVNNEQFF	TGTGCCAGTAGTATAGCAGTAAACAATGAGCAGTTCTTC
TRBD1	TRBJ1-5	NA	TRBV29-1	CSATTGVDQPQHF	TGCAGCGCCACGACAGGGGTCGATCAGCCCCAGCATTTT
TRBD2	TRBJ2-7	NA	TRBV25-1	CASSEGAGGPSYEQYF	TGTGCCAGCAGTGAGGGGGCGGGAGGGCCGTCCTACGAGCAGTACTTC
NA	TRBJ2-7	NA	TRBV6-1	CASTEAEDYEQYF	TGTGCCAGCACTGAAGCGGAGGACTACGAGCAGTACTTC
NA	TRBJ1-1	few	TRBV27	CASRGAGRGNTEAFF	TGTGCCAGCAGGGGAGCAGGGCGGGGGAACACTGAAGCTTTCTTT
TRBD1	TRBJ2-5	NA	TRBV7-9	CASSLAFGTEETQYF	TGTGCCAGCAGCTTAGCGTTTGGGACAGAAGAGACCCAGTACTTC
TRBD1	TRBJ1-5	NA	TRBV6-5	CASSPTGYSNQPQHF	TGTGCCAGCAGTCCGACAGGGTATAGCAATCAGCCCCAGCATTTT
NA	TRBJ2-5	NA	TRBV27	CASSFQGSETQYF	TGTGCCAGCAGTTTTCAGGGCTCGGAGACCCAGTACTTC
NA	TRBJ2-2	once	TRBV7-9	CASSLDGTGELFF	TGTGCCAGCAGCTTAGACGGGACCGGGGAGCTGTTTTTT
TRBD2	TRBJ2-2	NA	TRBV5-4	CASSLSGLSTGELFF	TGTGCCAGCAGCCTTAGCGGGCTTTCCACCGGGGAGCTGTTTTTT
TRBD1	TRBJ2-7	once	TRBV6-5	CASRDAGGSYEQYF	TGTGCCAGCAGGGATGCAGGGGGTTCCTACGAGCAGTACTTC
NA	TRBJ1-5	NA	TRBV6-6	CASSPPYGIRPQHF	TGTGCCAGCAGTCCCCCTTACGGGATCCGGCCCCAGCATTTT
NA	TRBJ2-5	NA	TRBV28	CASSFGREETQYF	TGTGCCAGCAGTTTCGGCAGGGAAGAGACCCAGTACTTC
NA	TRBJ1-2	NA	TRBV5-1	CASSLASGGLGYTF	TGCGCCAGCAGCTTGGCCTCGGGGGGTCTCGGCTACACCTTC
NA	TRBJ2-2	NA	TRBV7-2	CASSLWGANTGELFF	TGTGCCAGCAGCCTCTGGGGGGCGAACACCGGGGAGCTGTTTTTT
TRBD2	TRBJ2-7	NA	TRBV28	CASSLQGLAGGGYEQYF	TGTGCCAGCAGTTTACAGGGACTAGCGGGAGGAGGTTACGAGCAGTACTTC
NA	TRBJ1-3	NA	TRBV5-6	CASSRRVLQHSGNTIYF	TGTGCCAGCAGCCGGCGGGTCCTACAACACTCTGGAAACACCATATATTTT
NA	TRBJ2-7	once	TRBV6-2/TRBV6-3	CASSPDSGTYEQYF	TGTGCCAGCAGCCCGGACAGCGGAACCTACGAGCAGTACTTC
TRBD1	TRBJ1-2	NA	TRBV6-1	CASSEDRGVGYTF	TGTGCCAGCAGTGAGGACAGGGGCGTCGGCTACACCTTC
NA	TRBJ1-1	once	TRBV19	CASSVTVNTEAFF	TGTGCCAGTAGTGTGACAGTTAACACTGAAGCTTTCTTT
TRBD1	TRBJ1-4	NA	TRBV5-1	CASRHGQGRSNEKLFF	TGCGCCAGCAGACACGGACAGGGAAGGAGTAATGAAAAACTGTTTTTT
NA	TRBJ2-3	NA	TRBV30	CAWRRGPLADTQYF	TGTGCCTGGAGGCGGGGACCACTTGCAGATACGCAGTATTTT
TRBD1	TRBJ1-2	NA	TRBV25-1	CASRSSGTGGAGGYTF	TGTGCCAGCCGATCCTCCGGGACAGGGGGCGCAGGTGGCTACACCTTC
TRBD1	TRBJ2-7	NA	TRBV6-5	CASRPPGTGAYEQYF	TGTGCCAGCAGACCCCCCGGGACAGGAGCCTACGAGCAGTACTTC
NA	TRBJ1-6	NA	TRBV19	CASSFLGDSPLHF	TGTGCCAGTAGTTTCCTAGGCGATTCACCCCTCCACTTT
TRBD1	TRBJ2-4	NA	TRBV4-3	CASSQGPGQGETIAKNIQYF	TGCGCCAGCAGCCAAGGGCCGGGACAGGGAGAGACAATAGCCAAAAACATTCAGTACTTC
NA	TRBJ2-6	few	TRBV5-1	CASSPEGALSGAGANVLTF	TGCGCCAGCAGCCCGGAGGGGGCCCTCAGCGGCGCTGGGGCCAACGTCCTGACTTTC
NA	TRBJ2-3	NA	TRBV27	CASSYHSGTSTDTQYF	TGTGCCAGCAGTTACCACTCGGGGACTAGCACAGATACGCAGTATTTT
TRBD1	TRBJ2-5	once	TRBV15	CATSRDQRGHQETQYF	TGTGCCACCAGCAGAGATCAAAGGGGGCACCAAGAGACCCAGTACTTC
NA	TRBJ2-5	NA	TRBV6-5	CASSYGDQETQYF	TGTGCCAGCAGTTACGGAGACCAAGAGACCCAGTACTTC
NA	TRBJ1-3	NA	TRBV5-1	CASSLARPGGNTIYF	TGCGCCAGCAGCTTAGCTAGGCCTGGAGGGAACACCATATATTTT
NA	TRBJ2-7	NA	TRBV4-1	CASSQDTSFGEQYF	TGCGCCAGCAGCCAAGATACTAGCTTTGGCGAGCAGTACTTC
NA	TRBJ2-7	NA	TRBV6-5	CASRPSGRNYEQYF	TGTGCCAGCAGGCCCTCCGGGAGAAACTACGAGCAGTACTTC
NA	TRBJ2-5	NA	TRBV7-9	CASSPLGSQETQYF	TGTGCCAGCAGCCCCCTGGGGAGTCAGGAGACCCAGTACTTC